Listed below are T cell receptor beta chains from one sample, sequenced in a study of OX40 agonist ivuxolimab in advanced cancers. Profiling relied on immunoSEQ multiplex PCR, and the TCRdb table lists in-frame clones only, not all of them. The table lists about 58,000 clones, about 88% of them singletons. The source was CD4+ or CD8+ T cells sorted from blood, collected in a trial of the OX40 agonist ivuxolimab. These receptors all stem from an adult with an advanced solid tumor such as melanoma, head and neck, liver or kidney cancer. CDR3s include the opening cysteine and the closing phenylalanine or tryptophan. Fields, in order: D gene, J gene, clone size, V gene, CDR3 protein, CDR3 DNA. D genes are given only for firm matches. Size is omitted from some rows. Given values are once, few, many or a class for expanded clones.

. TRBJ1-1 . TRBV19 CASIPPGAGAEAFF TGTGCCAGTATTCCCCCGGGGGCAGGGGCTGAAGCTTTCTTT
. TRBJ1-2 few TRBV27 CASRDYTF TGTGCCAGCAGAGACTACACCTTC
. TRBJ1-6 . TRBV6-5 CASRLSSYNSPLHF TGTGCTAGTAGACTCAGCTCCTATAATTCACCCCTCCACTTT
. TRBJ2-1 . TRBV7-2 CASSFTSRGRANEQFF TGTGCCAGCAGCTTTACTAGCCGGGGACGGGCCAATGAGCAGTTCTTC
. TRBJ2-3 . TRBV2 CASSVDVSTQYF TGTGCCAGCAGTGTAGACGTTAGTACGCAGTATTTT
TRBD1 TRBJ1-6 . TRBV18 CASSPPWAGGANNSPLHF TGTGCCAGCTCACCACCGTGGGCAGGGGGCGCCAATAATTCACCCCTCCACTTT
. TRBJ2-7 . TRBV5-6 CASSLLSGQGPYEQYF TGTGCCAGCAGCTTGTTATCAGGACAAGGGCCTTACGAGCAGTACTTC
. TRBJ2-2 . TRBV4-3 CASSVQYTGELFF TGCGCCAGCAGCGTACAGTACACCGGGGAGCTGTTTTTT
. TRBJ2-1 . TRBV5-1 CASSLEEGFGNEQFF TGCGCCAGCAGCTTGGAAGAGGGGTTCGGCAATGAGCAGTTCTTC
TRBD1 TRBJ1-1 . TRBV11-2 CASSSSYRGRDNTEAFF TGTGCCAGCAGCTCCTCATACAGGGGGCGCGATAACACTGAAGCTTTCTTT
. TRBJ1-5 . TRBV6-1 CASSGGQPYSNQPQHF TGTGCCAGCAGTGGGGGGCAGCCTTATAGCAATCAGCCCCAGCATTTT
. TRBJ2-3 . TRBV5-5 CASSLTSSTDTQYF TGTGCCAGCAGCTTGACTAGCAGCACAGATACGCAGTATTTT
. TRBJ2-5 . TRBV5-8 CASSLDSSQTQYF TGTGCCAGCAGCTTGGACAGTTCTCAGACCCAGTACTTC